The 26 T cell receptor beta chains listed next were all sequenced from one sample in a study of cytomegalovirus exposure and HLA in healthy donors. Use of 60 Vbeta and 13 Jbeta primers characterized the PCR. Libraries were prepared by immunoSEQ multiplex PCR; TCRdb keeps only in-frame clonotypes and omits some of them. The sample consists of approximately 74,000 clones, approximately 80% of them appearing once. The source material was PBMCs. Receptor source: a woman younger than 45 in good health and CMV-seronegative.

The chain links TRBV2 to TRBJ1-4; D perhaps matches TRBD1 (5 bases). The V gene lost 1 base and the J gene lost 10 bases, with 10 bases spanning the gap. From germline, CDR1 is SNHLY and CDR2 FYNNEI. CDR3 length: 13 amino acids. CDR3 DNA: TGTGCCAGCAGTGAAGGGGCAGGGCTAAAACTGTTTTTT. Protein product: CASSEGAGLKLFF.

The CDR3 spells CASSLVTRGEVSPLHF. The CDR3 DNA sequence: TGCGCCAGCAGCTTGGTCACCAGGGGGGAGGTTTCACCCCTCCACTTT. The chain has TRBV5-1 and TRBJ1-6, with 7 positions matching TRBD1. Germline CDR1 SGHRS, CDR2 YFSETQ. With V trimmed by 0 bases and J by 9 bases, 9 bases remained unmatched. This CDR3 comprises 16 residues.

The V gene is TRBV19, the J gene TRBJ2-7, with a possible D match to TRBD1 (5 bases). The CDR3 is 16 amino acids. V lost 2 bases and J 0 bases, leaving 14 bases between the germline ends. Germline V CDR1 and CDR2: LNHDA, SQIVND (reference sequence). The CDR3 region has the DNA TGTGCCAGTAGTATAAGTGGGGCAGGTAGCTCCTACGAGCAGTACTTC. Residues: CASSISGAGSSYEQYF.

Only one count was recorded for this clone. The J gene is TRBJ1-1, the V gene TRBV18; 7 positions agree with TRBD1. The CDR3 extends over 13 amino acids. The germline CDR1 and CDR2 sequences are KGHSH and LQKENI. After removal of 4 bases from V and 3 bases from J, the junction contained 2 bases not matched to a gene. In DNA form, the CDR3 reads TGTGCCAGCTCACTCCAGGGGGACACTGAAGCTTTCTTT. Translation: CASSLQGDTEAFF.

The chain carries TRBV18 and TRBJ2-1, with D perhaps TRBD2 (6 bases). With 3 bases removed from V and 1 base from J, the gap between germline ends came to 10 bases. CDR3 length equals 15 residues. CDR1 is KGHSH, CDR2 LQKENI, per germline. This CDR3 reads CASSPQGGSYNEQFF. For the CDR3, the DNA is TGTGCCAGCTCACCGCAGGGAGGATCCTACAATGAGCAGTTCTTC. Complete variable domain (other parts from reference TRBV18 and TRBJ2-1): NAGVMQNPRHLVRRRGQEARLRCSPMKGHSHVYWYRQLPEEGLKFMVYLQKENIIDESGMPKERFSAEFPKEGPSILRIQQVVRGDSAAYFCASSPQGGSYNEQFFGPGTRLTVL.

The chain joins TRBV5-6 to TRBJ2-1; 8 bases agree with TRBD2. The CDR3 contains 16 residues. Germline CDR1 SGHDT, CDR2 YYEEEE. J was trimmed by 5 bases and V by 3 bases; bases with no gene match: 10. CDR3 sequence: CASSWGLGSWDNEQFF. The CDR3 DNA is TGTGCCAGCAGCTGGGGACTAGGATCATGGGACAATGAGCAGTTCTTC.

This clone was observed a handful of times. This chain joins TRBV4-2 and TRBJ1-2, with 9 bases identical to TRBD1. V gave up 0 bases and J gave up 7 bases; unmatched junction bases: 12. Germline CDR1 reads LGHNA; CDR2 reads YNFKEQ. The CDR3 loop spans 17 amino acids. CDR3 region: CASSQDVGDRESRGYTF. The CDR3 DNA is TGTGCCAGCAGCCAAGATGTGGGGGACAGGGAAAGTCGTGGCTACACCTTC.

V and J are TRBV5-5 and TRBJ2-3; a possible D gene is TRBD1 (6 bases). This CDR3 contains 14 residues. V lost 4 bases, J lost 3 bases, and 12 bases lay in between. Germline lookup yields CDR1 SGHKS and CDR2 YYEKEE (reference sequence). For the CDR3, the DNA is TGTGCCAGCAGCCCCCTAACAGGGACAGATACGCAGTATTTT. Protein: CASSPLTGTDTQYF. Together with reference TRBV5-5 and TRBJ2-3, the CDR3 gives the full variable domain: DAGVTQSPTHLIKTRGQQVTLRCSPISGHKSVSWYQQVLGQGPQFIFQYYEKEERGRGNFPDRFSARQFPNYSSELNVNALLLGDSALYLCASSPLTGTDTQYFGPGTRLTVL.

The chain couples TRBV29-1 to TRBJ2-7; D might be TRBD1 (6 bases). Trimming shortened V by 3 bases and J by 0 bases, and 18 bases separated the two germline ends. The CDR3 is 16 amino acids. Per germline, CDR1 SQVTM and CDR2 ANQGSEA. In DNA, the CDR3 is TGCAGCGTTGATACTCCGGGGACAAACTACTCCTACGAGCAGTACTTC. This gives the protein CSVDTPGTNYSYEQYF.

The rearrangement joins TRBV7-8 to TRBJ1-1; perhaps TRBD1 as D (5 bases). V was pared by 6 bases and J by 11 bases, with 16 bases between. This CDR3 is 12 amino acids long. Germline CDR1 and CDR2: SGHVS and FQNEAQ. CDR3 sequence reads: CASSSQLGAAFF. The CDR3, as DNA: TGTGCCAGCAGTTCCCAATTAGGGGCGGCTTTCTTT.

The CDR3 bases are TGTGCCAGCAGATCCCGAGTGGGGGCGCGTGGTGGCTACACCTTC. Translating gives CASRSRVGARGGYTF. This chain joins TRBV7-4 and TRBJ1-2; weak D call: TRBD1 (6 bases). Germline assignment: CDR1 SGHVT and CDR2 SQSDAQ. This CDR3 is 15 amino acids long. V was clipped by 6 bases and J by 7 bases, with 21 bases between them.

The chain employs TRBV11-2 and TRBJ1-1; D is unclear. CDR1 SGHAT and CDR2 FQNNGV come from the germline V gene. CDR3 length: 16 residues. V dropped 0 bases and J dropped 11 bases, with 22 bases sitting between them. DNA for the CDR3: TGTGCCAGCAGCTTAGATCTAAGTCAGGCCCGCGTCGCGGCTTTCTTT. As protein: CASSLDLSQARVAAFF.

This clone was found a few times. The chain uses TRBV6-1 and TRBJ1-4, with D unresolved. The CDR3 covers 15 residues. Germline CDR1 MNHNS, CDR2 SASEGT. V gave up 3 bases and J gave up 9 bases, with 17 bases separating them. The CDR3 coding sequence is TGTGCCAGCAGTGACATCTCGCGTTGGTCAAAAAAACTGTTTTTT. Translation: CASSDISRWSKKLFF.

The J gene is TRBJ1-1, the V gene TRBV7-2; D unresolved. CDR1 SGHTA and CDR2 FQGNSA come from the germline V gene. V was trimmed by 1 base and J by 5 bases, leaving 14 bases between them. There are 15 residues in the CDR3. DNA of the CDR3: TGTGCCAGCAGCTTAGGGCCGTGGGAGAGAACTGAAGCTTTCTTT. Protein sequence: CASSLGPWERTEAFF.

CDR3: CAWSVHGGSTDTQYF. The CDR3 DNA follows: TGTGCCTGGAGTGTACACGGGGGGAGCACAGATACGCAGTATTTT. J is TRBJ2-3 and V is TRBV30; 7 bases match TRBD2. CDR1 and CDR2 (germline): GTSNPN, SVGIG (reference sequence). The CDR3 consists of 15 residues. Trimming cost V 0 bases and J 0 bases; bases outside gene matches: 3. Full variable domain (outside the CDR3, taken from reference TRBV30 and TRBJ2-3): SQTIHQWPATLVQPVGSPLSLECTVEGTSNPNLYWYRQAAGRGLQLLFYSVGIGQISSEVPQNLSASRPQDRQFILSSKKLLLSDSGFYLCAWSVHGGSTDTQYFGPGTRLTVL.

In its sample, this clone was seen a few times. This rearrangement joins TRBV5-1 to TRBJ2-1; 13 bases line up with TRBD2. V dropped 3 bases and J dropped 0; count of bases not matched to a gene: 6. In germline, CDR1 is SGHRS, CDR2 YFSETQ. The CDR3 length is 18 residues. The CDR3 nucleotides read TGCGCCAGCAGCTCTAAGACTAGCGGGGGGCTCTCCTACAATGAGCAGTTCTTC. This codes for CASSSKTSGGLSYNEQFF.

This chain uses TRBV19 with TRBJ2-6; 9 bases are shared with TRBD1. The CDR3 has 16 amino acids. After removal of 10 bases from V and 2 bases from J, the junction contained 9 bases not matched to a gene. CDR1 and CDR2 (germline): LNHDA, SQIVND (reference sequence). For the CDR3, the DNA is TGTGCCATTGCCTCCGGGACAGGGCCTGGGGCCAACGTCCTGACTTTC. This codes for CAIASGTGPGANVLTF.

The CDR3 loop is CASSQADRASSYEQYF. Here the CDR3 DNA reads TGCGCCAGCAGCCAAGCCGACAGGGCGAGCTCCTACGAGCAGTACTTC. The chain has TRBV4-1 and TRBJ2-7, with 7 bases matching TRBD1. Looked up from germline, CDR1 is MGHRA and CDR2 is YSYEKL. The junction had 6 bases not matched to a gene; V was cut back by 1 base and J by 0 bases. The CDR3 loop spans 16 amino acids.

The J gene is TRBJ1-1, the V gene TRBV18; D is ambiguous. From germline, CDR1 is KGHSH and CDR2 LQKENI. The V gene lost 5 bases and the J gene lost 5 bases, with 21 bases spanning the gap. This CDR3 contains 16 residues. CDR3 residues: CASSAASGLGKTEAFF. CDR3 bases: TGTGCCAGCTCAGCCGCATCGGGGTTGGGGAAGACTGAAGCTTTCTTT.

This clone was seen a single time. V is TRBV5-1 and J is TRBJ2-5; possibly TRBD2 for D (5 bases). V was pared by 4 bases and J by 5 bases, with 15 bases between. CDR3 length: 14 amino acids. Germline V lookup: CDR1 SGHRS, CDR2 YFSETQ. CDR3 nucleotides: TGCGCCAGCAGCGACCTACTAGGCCGGGAGACCCAGTACTTC. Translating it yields CASSDLLGRETQYF.

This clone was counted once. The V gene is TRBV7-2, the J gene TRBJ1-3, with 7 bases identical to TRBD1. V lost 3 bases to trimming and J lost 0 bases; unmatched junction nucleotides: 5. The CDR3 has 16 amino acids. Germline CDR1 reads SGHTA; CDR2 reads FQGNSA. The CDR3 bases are TGTGCCAGCAGCTTGAGAGGGACAGTCTCTGGAAACACCATATATTTT. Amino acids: CASSLRGTVSGNTIYF. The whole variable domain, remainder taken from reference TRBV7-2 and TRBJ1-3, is GAGVSQSPSNKVTEKGKDVELRCDPISGHTALYWYRQSLGQGLEFLIYFQGNSAPDKSGLPSDRFSAERTGGSVSTLTIQRTQQEDSAVYLCASSLRGTVSGNTIYFGEGSWLTVV.

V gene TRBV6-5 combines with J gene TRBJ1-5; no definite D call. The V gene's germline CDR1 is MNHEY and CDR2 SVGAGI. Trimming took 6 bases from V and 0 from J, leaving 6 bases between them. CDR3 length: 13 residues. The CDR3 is CASRSYSNQPQHF. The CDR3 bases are TGTGCCAGCAGGAGCTATAGCAATCAGCCCCAGCATTTT.

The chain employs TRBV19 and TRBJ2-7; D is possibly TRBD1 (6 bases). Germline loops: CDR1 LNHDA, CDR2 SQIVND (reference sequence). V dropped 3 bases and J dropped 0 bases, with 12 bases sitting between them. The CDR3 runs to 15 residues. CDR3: CASSITGLSSYEQYF. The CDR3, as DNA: TGTGCCAGTAGTATTACAGGGCTGAGCTCCTACGAGCAGTACTTC.

This chain's CDR3 is CASSPDWTRGAFF. The CDR3 DNA reads as TGTGCCAGCAGTCCCGATTGGACTCGGGGAGCTTTCTTT. The J gene is TRBJ1-1, the V gene TRBV28; D unresolved. The germline CDR1 and CDR2 sequences are MDHEN and SYDVKM. V lost 5 bases and J lost 10, with 17 bases in between. The CDR3 contains 13 residues.

The CDR3 loop reads CAWSPGGGQPQHF. The CDR3 DNA reads as TGTGCCTGGAGCCCAGGGGGCGGTCAGCCCCAGCATTTT. V gene TRBV30 combines with J gene TRBJ1-5; the match to TRBD1 covers 8 bases. Germline lookup yields CDR1 GTSNPN and CDR2 SVGIG (reference sequence). Losses at the gene ends were 3 bases for V and 6 bases for J; bases not matched to a gene: 4. The CDR3 contains 13 residues. The whole variable domain, filled in from reference TRBV30 and TRBJ1-5, reads SQTIHQWPATLVQPVGSPLSLECTVEGTSNPNLYWYRQAAGRGLQLLFYSVGIGQISSEVPQNLSASRPQDRQFILSSKKLLLSDSGFYLCAWSPGGGQPQHFGDGTRLSIL.

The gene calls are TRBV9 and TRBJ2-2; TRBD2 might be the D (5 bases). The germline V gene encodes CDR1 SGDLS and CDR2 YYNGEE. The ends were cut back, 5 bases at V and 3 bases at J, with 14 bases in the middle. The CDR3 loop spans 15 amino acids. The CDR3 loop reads CASSPPGSYTGELFF. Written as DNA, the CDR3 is TGTGCCAGCAGTCCTCCGGGGAGCTACACCGGGGAGCTGTTTTTT.